This T cell receptor beta chain comes out of a study of T cell responses to AZD1222 COVID-19 vaccine. Study-wide findings and caveats: Only after the peak T cell response were repertoires sampled.

Sequenced by immunoSEQ multiplex PCR; TCRdb stores in-frame clones only, minus some. The sample has about 110,000 clones; about nine tenths are singletons. Per the germline V gene, CDR1 is SGHDN and CDR2 is FVKESK. The CDR3 extends over 14 amino acids. J lost 2 bases, V lost 9 bases, and 4 bases had no gene match. As for this clone: The antigen is undetermined.

The source was peripheral blood, collected on day 0 of AZD1222 vaccination. This TCR was sampled from an adult in good health. The chain carries TRBV14 and TRBJ2-2, with TRBD2 identical over 9 bases. The CDR3 DNA reads as TGTGCCAGTAGACTAGCGGTAAACACCGGGGAGCTGTTTTTT. Protein: CASRLAVNTGELFF. The variable domain in full, with the rest retrieved from reference TRBV14 and TRBJ2-2, is EAGVTQFPSHSVIEKGQTVTLRCDPISGHDNLYWYRRVMGKEIKFLLHFVKESKQDESGMPNNRFLAERTGGTYSTLKVQPAELEDSGVYFCASRLAVNTGELFFGEGSRLTVL.